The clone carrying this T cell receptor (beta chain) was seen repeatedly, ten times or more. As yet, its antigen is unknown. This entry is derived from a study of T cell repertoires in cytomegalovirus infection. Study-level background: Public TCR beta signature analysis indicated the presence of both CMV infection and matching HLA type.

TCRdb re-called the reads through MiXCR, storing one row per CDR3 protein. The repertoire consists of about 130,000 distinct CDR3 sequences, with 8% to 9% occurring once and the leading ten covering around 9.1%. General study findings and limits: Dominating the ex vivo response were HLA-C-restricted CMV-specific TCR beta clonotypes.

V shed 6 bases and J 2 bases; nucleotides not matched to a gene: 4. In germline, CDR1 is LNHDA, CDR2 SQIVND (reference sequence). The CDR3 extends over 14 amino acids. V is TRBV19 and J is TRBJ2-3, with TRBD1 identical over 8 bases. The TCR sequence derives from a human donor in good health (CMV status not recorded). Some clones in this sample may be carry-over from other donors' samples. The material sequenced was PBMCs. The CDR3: CASRPGQDTDTQYF. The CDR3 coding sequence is TGTGCCAGTAGACCGGGACAGGACACAGATACGCAGTATTTT.